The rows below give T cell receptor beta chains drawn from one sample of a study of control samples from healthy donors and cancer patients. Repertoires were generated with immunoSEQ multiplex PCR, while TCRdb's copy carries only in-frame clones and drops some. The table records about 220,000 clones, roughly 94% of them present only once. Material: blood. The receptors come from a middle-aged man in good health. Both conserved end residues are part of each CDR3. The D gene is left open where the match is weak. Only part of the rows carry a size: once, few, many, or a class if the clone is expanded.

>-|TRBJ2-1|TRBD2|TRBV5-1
TGCGCCAGCAGCTTGACGGGGGGGTCCTACAATGAGCAGTTCTTC
CASSLTGGSYNEQFF
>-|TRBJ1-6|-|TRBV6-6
TGTGCCAGCAGTCTACAGGGTTTAGAATCCTATAATTCACCCCTCCACTTT
CASSLQGLESYNSPLHF
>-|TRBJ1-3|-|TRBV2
TGTGCCAGCACCGAACAGACCGTCTCTGGAAACACCATATATTTT
CASTEQTVSGNTIYF
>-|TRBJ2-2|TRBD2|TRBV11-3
TGTGCCAGCAGCTTAGGTAGCGGGGGAATCGCCGGGGAGCTGTTTTTT
CASSLGSGGIAGELFF
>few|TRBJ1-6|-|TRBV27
TGTGCCAGCAGTGACAGGAGGAATTCACCCCTCCACTTT
CASSDRRNSPLHF
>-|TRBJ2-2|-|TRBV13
TGTGCCAGCAGCTTCGACATCGCCGGGGAGCTGTTTTTT
CASSFDIAGELFF
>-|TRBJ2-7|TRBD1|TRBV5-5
TGTGCCAGCAACCTTCTAGGGACAGGCCCTTACGAGCAGTACTTC
CASNLLGTGPYEQYF
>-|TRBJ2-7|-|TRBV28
TGTGCCAGCACCATGGGCCGGTCCTACGAGCAGTACTTC
CASTMGRSYEQYF
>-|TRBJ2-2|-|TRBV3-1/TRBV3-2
TGTGCCAGCAGCCAAGATCTGAGATCCGACGGCACCGGGGAGCTGTTTTTT
CASSQDLRSDGTGELFF
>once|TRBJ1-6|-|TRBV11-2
TGTGCCAGCAGCTTAGTGGCCCCCGGGCCTGTAAATAATTCACCCCTCCACTTT
CASSLVAPGPVNNSPLHF
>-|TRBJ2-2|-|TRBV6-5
TGTGCCAGCAAGGGGAAACAGCTCACCGGGGAGCTGTTTTTT
CASKGKQLTGELFF
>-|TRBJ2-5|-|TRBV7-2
TGTGCCAGCAGTCTTCAACATACAGGGCAGGGAGAGACCCAGTACTTC
CASSLQHTGQGETQYF
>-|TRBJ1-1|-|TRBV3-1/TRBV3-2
TGTGCCAGCAGCCGCAAGGCCGGACCGACCGCCGAAGCTTTCTTT
CASSRKAGPTAEAFF
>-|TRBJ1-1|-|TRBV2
TGTGCCAGCAGTGTATCGAGGAACACTGAAGCTTTCTTT
CASSVSRNTEAFF
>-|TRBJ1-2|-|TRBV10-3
TGTGCCATCAGCCTACAGGGAAACTATGGCTACACCTTC
CAISLQGNYGYTF
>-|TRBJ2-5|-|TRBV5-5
TGTGCCAGCAGCTTGGCGTACCCCCAAGAGACCCAGTACTTC
CASSLAYPQETQYF
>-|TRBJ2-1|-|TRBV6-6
TGTGCCAGCAGTCAGTGGGCTCCCAACAATGAGCAGTTCTTC
CASSQWAPNNEQFF
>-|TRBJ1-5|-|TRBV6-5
TGTGCCAGCAGTCGGGGACTGCCTACGGAGCAGCCCCAGCATTTT
CASSRGLPTEQPQHF
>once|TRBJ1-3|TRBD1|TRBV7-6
TGTGCCAGCAGCCCCGGGACAGGGGCCAACACCATATATTTT
CASSPGTGANTIYF
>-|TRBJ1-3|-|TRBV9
TGTGCCAGCAGCGTAGGAGGGTCCTCTGGAAACACCATATATTTT
CASSVGGSSGNTIYF
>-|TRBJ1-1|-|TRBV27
TGTGCCAGCGCCCTTCAGGGGAACACTGAAGCTTTCTTT
CASALQGNTEAFF
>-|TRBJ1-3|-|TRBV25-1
TGTGCCAGCAGTGACTTACTCCCAGGAACTGGAAACACCATATATTTT
CASSDLLPGTGNTIYF
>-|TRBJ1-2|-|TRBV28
TGTGCCAGCAGTCCCTCGGACAGTAACTATGGCTACACCTTC
CASSPSDSNYGYTF
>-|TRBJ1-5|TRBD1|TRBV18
TGTGCCAGCTCACCGGGACAGGCTCTCTTGGGGCCCCAGCATTTT
CASSPGQALLGPQHF
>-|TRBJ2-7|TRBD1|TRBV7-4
TGTGCCAGCAGCTACCGGGACAGCTCCTACGAGCAGTACTTC
CASSYRDSSYEQYF
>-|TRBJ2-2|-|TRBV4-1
TGCGCCAGCAGCCAGGAGGGGTCGGGATCCGGGGAGCTGTTTTTT
CASSQEGSGSGELFF
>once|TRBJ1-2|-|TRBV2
TGTGCCAGCAGGGGCTTCGGGGACTATGGCTACACCTTC
CASRGFGDYGYTF
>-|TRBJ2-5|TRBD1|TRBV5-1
TGCGCCAGCAGCTTGGGGACAGGGTTCCAAGAGACCCAGTACTTC
CASSLGTGFQETQYF
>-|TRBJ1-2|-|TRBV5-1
TGCGCCAGCAGCCGCAGGGGCGGCGGGGACTATGGCTACACCTTC
CASSRRGGGDYGYTF
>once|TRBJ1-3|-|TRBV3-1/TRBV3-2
TGTGCCAGCAGCCATACAGGTACCTCTGGAAACACCATATATTTT
CASSHTGTSGNTIYF
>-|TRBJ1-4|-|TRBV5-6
TGTGCCAGCAGCTTGTACGGGGATAATGAAAAACTGTTTTTT
CASSLYGDNEKLFF
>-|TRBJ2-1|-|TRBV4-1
TGCGCCAGCAGCCAAGATAGGCAGGCCAATGAGCAGTTCTTC
CASSQDRQANEQFF
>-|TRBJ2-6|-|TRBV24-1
TGTGCCACCAGTGATGTTCAGGGAATTGGCTCTGGGGCCAACGTCCTGACTTTC
CATSDVQGIGSGANVLTF
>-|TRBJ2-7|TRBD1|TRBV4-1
TGCGCCAGCAGCCAAGCCGGAACAGGGGGAAGCTCCTACGAGCAGTACTTC
CASSQAGTGGSSYEQYF
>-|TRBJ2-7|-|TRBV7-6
TGTGCCAGCAGCCGAGGAGGGGCGGACGAGCAGTACTTC
CASSRGGADEQYF
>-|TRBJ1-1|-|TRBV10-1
TGCGCCAGCAGTGAGTCCGGCAGGGGAGAAGCTTTCTTT
CASSESGRGEAFF
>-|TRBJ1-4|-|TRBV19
TGTGCCAGTATTCCCGGACCAGCCACCAATGAAAAACTGTTTTTT
CASIPGPATNEKLFF
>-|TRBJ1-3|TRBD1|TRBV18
TGTGCCAGCTCCCCGGATACGACAGGGACTTACTTCGCTGGAAACACCATATATTTT
CASSPDTTGTYFAGNTIYF